The clone carrying this TCR beta chain was picked up many times. The CDR3 extends over 11 amino acids. Trimming took off 3 bases at V and 4 bases at J, with 4 bases between the two ends. This sample was included in a study of T cell repertoires in cytomegalovirus infection. One entry per CDR3 protein, called by TCRdb with MiXCR from the reads. The top ten clones hold over 4.5% of a sample with roughly 81,000 distinct CDR3 sequences, more than 3.5% of them seen once. The chain couples TRBV12-3 or TRBV12-4 to TRBJ2-7; the D is unclear. The sequence was collected from a human donor in good health (CMV status not recorded). Some clones in this sample may be carry-over from other donors' samples. The sequencing sample was made of PBMCs. The CDR3 DNA is TGTGCCAGCAGTTTTAAATACGAGCAGTACTTC. Amino acid sequence: CASSFKYEQYF.